This is a list of T cell receptor beta chains from one sample in a study of control samples from healthy donors and cancer patients. Profiling relied on immunoSEQ multiplex PCR, and the TCRdb table lists in-frame clones only, not all of them. The data hold under 200,000 clones, with around 95% observed a single time. The sample taken for sequencing was blood. The receptors were gathered from a woman in her thirties or forties in good health. Each CDR3 is given with its conserved first and last residue. The D gene is left open where the match is weak. Where a row states a size, it is once, few, many or the class of an expanded clone; other rows omit it.

D: NA; J: TRBJ2-7; size: NA; V: TRBV6-5; CDR3: CASAWGLAPYEQYF; DNA: TGTGCCAGCGCCTGGGGACTCGCACCCTACGAGCAGTACTTC
D: NA; J: TRBJ1-2; size: NA; V: TRBV7-2; CDR3: CATTANYGYTF; DNA: TGTGCCACCACAGCTAACTATGGCTACACCTTC
D: NA; J: TRBJ2-5; size: NA; V: TRBV3-1/TRBV3-2; CDR3: CASSQEWGRGGGADRADETQYF; DNA: TGTGCCAGCAGCCAAGAATGGGGGCGAGGAGGGGGGGCCGACAGGGCAGATGAGACCCAGTACTTC
D: NA; J: TRBJ1-2; size: NA; V: TRBV9; CDR3: CASSVATDRRYGYTF; DNA: TGTGCCAGCAGCGTAGCTACCGACAGGAGGTATGGCTACACCTTC
D: NA; J: TRBJ1-1; size: NA; V: TRBV5-6; CDR3: CASSLYETEAFF; DNA: TGTGCCAGCAGCTTATATGAGACTGAAGCTTTCTTT
D: NA; J: TRBJ1-2; size: NA; V: TRBV9; CDR3: CASSVVQGGGYTF; DNA: TGTGCCAGCAGCGTAGTACAGGGTGGGGGCTACACCTTC
D: TRBD1; J: TRBJ1-6; size: NA; V: TRBV2; CDR3: CASSEAGQQRNSPLHF; DNA: TGTGCCAGCAGTGAAGCGGGACAGCAAAGGAATTCACCCCTCCACTTT
D: NA; J: TRBJ2-1; size: NA; V: TRBV19; CDR3: CASSLFGMGATYNEQFF; DNA: TGTGCCAGTAGTTTATTTGGGATGGGGGCCACCTACAATGAGCAGTTCTTC
D: NA; J: TRBJ2-1; size: NA; V: TRBV6-2/TRBV6-3; CDR3: CASSLTGLSNEQFF; DNA: TGTGCCAGCAGTTTAACAGGACTAAGCAATGAGCAGTTCTTC
D: NA; J: TRBJ1-3; size: NA; V: TRBV30; CDR3: CAWRTSGNTIYF; DNA: TGTGCCTGGAGGACCTCTGGAAACACCATATATTTT
D: TRBD2; J: TRBJ2-1; size: NA; V: TRBV19; CDR3: CASSPLADNEQFF; DNA: TGTGCCAGTAGTCCACTAGCGGACAATGAGCAGTTCTTC
D: NA; J: TRBJ2-1; size: NA; V: TRBV18; CDR3: CASSTRQEYNEQFF; DNA: TGTGCCAGCTCAACCAGACAGGAGTACAATGAGCAGTTCTTC
D: TRBD1; J: TRBJ1-4; size: NA; V: TRBV9; CDR3: CASSVGHGGGGEKLFF; DNA: TGTGCCAGCAGCGTAGGCCACGGAGGGGGCGGTGAAAAACTGTTTTTT
D: NA; J: TRBJ2-7; size: NA; V: TRBV7-2; CDR3: CASSLPQSGEQYF; DNA: TGTGCCAGCAGCTTGCCACAGTCCGGCGAGCAGTACTTC
D: NA; J: TRBJ1-2; size: NA; V: TRBV3-1/TRBV3-2; CDR3: CASSQPNYGYTF; DNA: TGTGCCAGCAGCCAACCGAACTATGGCTACACCTTC
D: NA; J: TRBJ1-1; size: NA; V: TRBV19; CDR3: CASSGGGNTEAFF; DNA: TGTGCCAGTAGTGGGGGCGGGAACACTGAAGCTTTCTTT
D: TRBD1; J: TRBJ1-1; size: NA; V: TRBV7-9; CDR3: CASRGQANTEAFF; DNA: TGTGCCAGCAGGGGACAGGCGAACACTGAAGCTTTCTTT
D: NA; J: TRBJ1-1; size: NA; V: TRBV6-5; CDR3: CASSRGTEAFF; DNA: TGTGCCAGCAGTCGGGGGACTGAAGCTTTCTTT
D: NA; J: TRBJ1-2; size: NA; V: TRBV4-2; CDR3: CASSQTTDYGYTF; DNA: TGTGCCAGCAGTCAAACGACGGACTATGGCTACACCTTC
D: NA; J: TRBJ1-1; size: NA; V: TRBV5-4; CDR3: CASSAGQLNTEAFF; DNA: TGTGCCAGCAGCGCCGGACAGCTGAACACTGAAGCTTTCTTT
D: NA; J: TRBJ1-1; size: NA; V: TRBV5-1; CDR3: CASTRTQGWSAEAFF; DNA: TGCGCCAGCACCCGAACCCAAGGATGGAGCGCTGAAGCTTTCTTT
D: NA; J: TRBJ1-2; size: NA; V: TRBV6-5; CDR3: CANRIDQGRDYGYTF; DNA: TGTGCCAACAGGATTGACCAGGGCAGGGACTATGGCTACACCTTC
D: TRBD1; J: TRBJ2-1; size: NA; V: TRBV24-1; CDR3: CATSEHRDSSYNEQFF; DNA: TGTGCCACCAGTGAACACCGGGACAGCTCCTACAATGAGCAGTTCTTC
D: NA; J: TRBJ1-6; size: NA; V: TRBV27; CDR3: CASSWGGSSYNSPLHF; DNA: TGTGCCAGCAGTTGGGGCGGGAGCTCCTATAATTCACCCCTCCACTTT
D: NA; J: TRBJ1-2; size: NA; V: TRBV5-1; CDR3: CASSLSDTDYGYTF; DNA: TGCGCCAGCAGCTTGTCTGACACCGACTATGGCTACACCTTC
D: TRBD2; J: TRBJ2-5; size: NA; V: TRBV11-2; CDR3: CASSFRTSGRETQYF; DNA: TGTGCCAGCAGCTTCCGGACTAGCGGGAGAGAGACCCAGTACTTC
D: NA; J: TRBJ2-6; size: NA; V: TRBV6-4; CDR3: CASSDIAGANVLTF; DNA: TGTGCCAGCAGTGATATTGCTGGGGCCAACGTCCTGACTTTC
D: TRBD1; J: TRBJ1-1; size: NA; V: TRBV5-4; CDR3: CASSLGGQGDEAFF; DNA: TGTGCCAGCAGCTTGGGGGGACAGGGTGATGAAGCTTTCTTT
D: NA; J: TRBJ2-3; size: NA; V: TRBV5-6; CDR3: CASSWDTLQGGGGTDTQYF; DNA: TGTGCCAGCAGCTGGGACACCCTACAGGGCGGCGGGGGCACAGATACGCAGTATTTT
D: NA; J: TRBJ1-5; size: NA; V: TRBV7-9; CDR3: CASSSGNQPQHF; DNA: TGTGCCAGCAGTTCTGGGAATCAGCCCCAGCATTTT
D: NA; J: TRBJ1-3; size: NA; V: TRBV7-2; CDR3: CASSFYKVAGNTIYF; DNA: TGTGCCAGCAGCTTCTACAAGGTTGCTGGAAACACCATATATTTT
D: NA; J: TRBJ2-7; size: NA; V: TRBV7-2; CDR3: CASSPSGLYYEQYF; DNA: TGTGCCAGCAGCCCCTCGGGACTTTACTACGAGCAGTACTTC
D: NA; J: TRBJ2-7; size: NA; V: TRBV6-2/TRBV6-3; CDR3: CASSYSKAGARYEQYF; DNA: TGTGCCAGCAGTTACTCGAAGGCAGGGGCCCGCTACGAGCAGTACTTC
D: NA; J: TRBJ2-1; size: NA; V: TRBV5-1; CDR3: CASSLARGQASYNEQFF; DNA: TGCGCCAGCAGCTTGGCTCGCGGACAAGCGTCCTACAATGAGCAGTTCTTC
D: TRBD1; J: TRBJ1-3; size: NA; V: TRBV5-4; CDR3: CASREDRGLGNTIYF; DNA: TGTGCCAGCAGAGAAGACAGGGGGCTCGGAAACACCATATATTTT
D: NA; J: TRBJ2-3; size: NA; V: TRBV27; CDR3: CASSSQLSDTQYF; DNA: TGTGCCAGCAGTTCGCAGTTGTCGGATACGCAGTATTTT
D: NA; J: TRBJ1-2; size: NA; V: TRBV2; CDR3: CASSEAATGYTF; DNA: TGTGCCAGCAGTGAAGCAGCGACTGGCTACACCTTC
D: NA; J: TRBJ2-1; size: NA; V: TRBV7-8; CDR3: CASSLARGGSYNEQFF; DNA: TGTGCCAGCAGCTTAGCGAGAGGTGGCTCCTACAATGAGCAGTTCTTC
D: NA; J: TRBJ2-5; size: once; V: TRBV30; CDR3: CAWRTRGQETQYF; DNA: TGTGCCTGGAGGACCCGAGGGCAAGAGACCCAGTACTTC
D: TRBD1; J: TRBJ1-1; size: NA; V: TRBV4-2; CDR3: CASSQGQGKAFF; DNA: TGTGCCAGCAGCCAAGGACAGGGTAAAGCTTTCTTT
D: NA; J: TRBJ2-7; size: NA; V: TRBV15; CDR3: CATSRRTGRHYTYSYEQYF; DNA: TGTGCCACCAGCCGCCGGACGGGACGGCATTACACCTACTCCTACGAGCAGTACTTC
D: NA; J: TRBJ1-1; size: NA; V: TRBV10-3; CDR3: CAISSTGGDRNTEAFF; DNA: TGTGCCATCAGCTCGACTGGGGGTGACAGGAACACTGAAGCTTTCTTT